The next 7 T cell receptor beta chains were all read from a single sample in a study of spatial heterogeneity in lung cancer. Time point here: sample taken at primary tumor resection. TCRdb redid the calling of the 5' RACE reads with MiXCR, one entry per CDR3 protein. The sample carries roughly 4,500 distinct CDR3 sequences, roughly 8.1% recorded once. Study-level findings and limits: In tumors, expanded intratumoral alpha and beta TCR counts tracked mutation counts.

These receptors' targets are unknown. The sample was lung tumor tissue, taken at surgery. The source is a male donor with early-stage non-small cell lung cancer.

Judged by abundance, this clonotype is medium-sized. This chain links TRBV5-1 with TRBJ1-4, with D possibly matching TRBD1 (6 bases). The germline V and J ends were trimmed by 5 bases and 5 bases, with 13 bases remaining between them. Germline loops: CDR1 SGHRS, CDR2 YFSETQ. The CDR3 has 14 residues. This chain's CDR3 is CASRVDSSNEKLFF. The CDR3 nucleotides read TGCGCCAGCAGGGTGGACAGCTCAAATGAAAAACTGTTTTTT.

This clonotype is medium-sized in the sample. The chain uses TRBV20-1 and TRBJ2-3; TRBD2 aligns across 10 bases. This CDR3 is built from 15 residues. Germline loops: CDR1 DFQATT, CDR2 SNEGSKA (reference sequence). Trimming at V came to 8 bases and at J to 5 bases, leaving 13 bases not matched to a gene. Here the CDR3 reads CSSDVGLAVRDTQYF. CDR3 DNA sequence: TGCAGTTCAGACGTAGGACTAGCGGTTCGAGATACGCAGTATTTT.

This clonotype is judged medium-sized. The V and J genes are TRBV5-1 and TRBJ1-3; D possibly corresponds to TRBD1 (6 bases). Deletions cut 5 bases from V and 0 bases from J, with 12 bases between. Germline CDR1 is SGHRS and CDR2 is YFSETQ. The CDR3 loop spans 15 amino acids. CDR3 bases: TGCGCCAGCAGTGACAGGTTTTCCTCTGGAAACACCATATATTTT. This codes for CASSDRFSSGNTIYF.

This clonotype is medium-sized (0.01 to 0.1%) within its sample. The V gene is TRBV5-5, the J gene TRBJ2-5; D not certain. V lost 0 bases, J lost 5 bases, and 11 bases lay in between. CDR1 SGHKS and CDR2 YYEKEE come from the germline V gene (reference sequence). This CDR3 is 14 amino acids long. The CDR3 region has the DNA TGTGCCAGCAGCTTGGAACAGCTGGGGGAGACCCAGTACTTC. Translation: CASSLEQLGETQYF.

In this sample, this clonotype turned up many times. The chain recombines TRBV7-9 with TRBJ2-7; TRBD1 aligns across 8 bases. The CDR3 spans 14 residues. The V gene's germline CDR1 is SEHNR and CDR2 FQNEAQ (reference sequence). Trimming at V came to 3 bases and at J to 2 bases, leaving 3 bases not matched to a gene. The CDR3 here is CASSLTGVTYEQYF. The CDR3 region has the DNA TGTGCCAGCAGCTTGACAGGGGTTACCTACGAGCAGTACTTC.

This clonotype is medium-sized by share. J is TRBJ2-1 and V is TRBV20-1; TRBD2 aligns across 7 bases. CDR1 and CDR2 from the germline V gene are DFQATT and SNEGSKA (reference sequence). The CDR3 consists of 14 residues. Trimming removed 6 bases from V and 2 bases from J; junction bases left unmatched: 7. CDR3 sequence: CSAPALAAYNEQFF. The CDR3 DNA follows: TGCAGTGCGCCCGCCCTAGCGGCCTACAATGAGCAGTTCTTC.

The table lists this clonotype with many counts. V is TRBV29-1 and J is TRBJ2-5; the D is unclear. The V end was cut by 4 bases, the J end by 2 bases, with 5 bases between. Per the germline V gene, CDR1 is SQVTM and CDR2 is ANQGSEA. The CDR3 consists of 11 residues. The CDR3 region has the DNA TGCAGCGTTGTGGGGCAAGAGACCCAGTACTTC. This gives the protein CSVVGQETQYF.